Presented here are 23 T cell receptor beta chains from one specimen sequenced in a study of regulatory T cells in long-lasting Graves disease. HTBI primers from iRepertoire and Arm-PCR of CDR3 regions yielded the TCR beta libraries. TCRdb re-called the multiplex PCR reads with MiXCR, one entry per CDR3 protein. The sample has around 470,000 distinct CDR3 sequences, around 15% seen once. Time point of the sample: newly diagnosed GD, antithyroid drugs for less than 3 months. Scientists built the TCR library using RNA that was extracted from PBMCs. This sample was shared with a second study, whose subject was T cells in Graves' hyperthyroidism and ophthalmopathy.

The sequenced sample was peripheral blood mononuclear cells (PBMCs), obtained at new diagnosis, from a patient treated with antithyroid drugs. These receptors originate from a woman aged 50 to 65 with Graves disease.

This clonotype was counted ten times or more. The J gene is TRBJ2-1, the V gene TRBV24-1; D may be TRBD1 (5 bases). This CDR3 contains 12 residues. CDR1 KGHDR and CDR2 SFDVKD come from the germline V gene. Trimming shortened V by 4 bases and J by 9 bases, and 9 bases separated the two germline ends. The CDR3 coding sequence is TGTGCCACCAGTGAGGGGCTGGGTGAGCAGTTCTTC. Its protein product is CATSEGLGEQFF.

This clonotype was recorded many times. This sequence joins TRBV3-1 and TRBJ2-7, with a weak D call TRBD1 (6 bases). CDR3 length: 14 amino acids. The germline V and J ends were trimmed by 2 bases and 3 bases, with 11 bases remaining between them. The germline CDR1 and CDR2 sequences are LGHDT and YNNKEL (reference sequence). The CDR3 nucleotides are TGTGCCAGCAGCCAAAGGGGGTACGGCTACGAGCAGTACTTC. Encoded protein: CASSQRGYGYEQYF.

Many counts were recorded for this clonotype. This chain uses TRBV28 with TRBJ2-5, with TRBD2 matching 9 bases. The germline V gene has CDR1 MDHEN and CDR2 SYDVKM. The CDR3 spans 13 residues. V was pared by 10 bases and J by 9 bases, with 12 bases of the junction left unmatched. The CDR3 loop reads CATSGLAQMAQYF. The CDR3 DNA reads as TGTGCCACCTCGGGACTAGCCCAAATGGCCCAGTACTTC.

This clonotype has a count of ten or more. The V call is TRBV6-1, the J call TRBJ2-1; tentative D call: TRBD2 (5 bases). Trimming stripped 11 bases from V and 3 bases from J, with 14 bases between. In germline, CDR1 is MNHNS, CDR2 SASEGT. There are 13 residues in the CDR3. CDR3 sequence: CAVRREGYNEQFF. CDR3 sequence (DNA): TGTGCCGTCCGAAGAGAGGGCTACAATGAGCAGTTCTTC.

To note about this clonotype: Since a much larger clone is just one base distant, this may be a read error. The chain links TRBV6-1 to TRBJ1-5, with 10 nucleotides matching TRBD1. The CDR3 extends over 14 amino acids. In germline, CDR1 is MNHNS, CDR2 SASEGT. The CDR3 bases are TGTGCCAGCGGGACAGGGGTGGGCAATCAGCCCCAGGATTTT. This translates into CASGTGVGNQPQDF.

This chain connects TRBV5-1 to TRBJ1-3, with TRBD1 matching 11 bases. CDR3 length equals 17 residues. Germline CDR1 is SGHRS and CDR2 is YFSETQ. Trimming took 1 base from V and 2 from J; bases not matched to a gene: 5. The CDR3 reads CASSLTWDRGTGNTIYF. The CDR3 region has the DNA TGCGCCAGCAGCTTGACCTGGGACAGGGGGACTGGAAACACCATATATTTT.

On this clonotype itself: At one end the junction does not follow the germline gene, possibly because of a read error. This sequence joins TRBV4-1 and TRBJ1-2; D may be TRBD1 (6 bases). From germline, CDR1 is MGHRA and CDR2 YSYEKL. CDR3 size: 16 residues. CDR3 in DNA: TGTGCCAGCAGCCAAGATGGACAGATTGCTAACTATGGCTACACCTTC. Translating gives CASSQDGQIANYGYTF.

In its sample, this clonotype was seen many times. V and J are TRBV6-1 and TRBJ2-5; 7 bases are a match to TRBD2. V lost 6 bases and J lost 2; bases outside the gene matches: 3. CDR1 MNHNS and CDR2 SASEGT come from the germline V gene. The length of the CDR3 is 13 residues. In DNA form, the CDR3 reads TGTGCCAGCAGGGGGACTACGCAAGAGACCCAGTACTTC. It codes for CASRGTTQETQYF.

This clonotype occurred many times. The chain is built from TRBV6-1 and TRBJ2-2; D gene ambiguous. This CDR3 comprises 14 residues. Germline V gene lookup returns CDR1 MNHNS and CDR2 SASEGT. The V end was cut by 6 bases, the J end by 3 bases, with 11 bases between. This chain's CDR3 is CASSRTSYTGELFF. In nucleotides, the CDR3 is TGTGCCAGCAGCCGGACCTCTTACACCGGGGAGCTGTTTTTT.

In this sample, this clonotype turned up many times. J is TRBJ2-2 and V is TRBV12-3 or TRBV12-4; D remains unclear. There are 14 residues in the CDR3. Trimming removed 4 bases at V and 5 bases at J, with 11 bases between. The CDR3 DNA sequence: TGTGCCAGCAGTTCGCCGCCCATAACCGGGGAGCTGTTTTTT. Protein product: CASSSPPITGELFF.

The DNA of the CDR3 is TGTGCCAGCAGCCAAGAAATAGGGTTGAACACTGAAGCTTTCTTT. This encodes CASSQEIGLNTEAFF. This sequence joins TRBV4-2 and TRBJ1-1; D is unresolved. The germline V gene has CDR1 LGHNA and CDR2 YNFKEQ. V dropped 0 bases and J dropped 0 bases, with 8 bases sitting between them. CDR3 length: 15 residues.

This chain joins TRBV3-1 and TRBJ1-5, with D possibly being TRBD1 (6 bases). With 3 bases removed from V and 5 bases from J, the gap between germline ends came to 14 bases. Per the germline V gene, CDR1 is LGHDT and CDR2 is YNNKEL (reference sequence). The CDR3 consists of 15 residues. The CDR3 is CASSHGTSAYQPQHF. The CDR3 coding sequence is TGTGCCAGCAGCCACGGGACATCCGCATATCAGCCCCAGCATTTT.

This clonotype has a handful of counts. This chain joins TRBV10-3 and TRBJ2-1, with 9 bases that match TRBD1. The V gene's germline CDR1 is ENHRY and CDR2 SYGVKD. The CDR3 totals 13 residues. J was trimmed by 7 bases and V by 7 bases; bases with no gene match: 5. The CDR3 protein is CAINPGQGNEQFF. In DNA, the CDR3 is TGTGCCATCAATCCGGGACAGGGTAATGAGCAGTTCTTC.

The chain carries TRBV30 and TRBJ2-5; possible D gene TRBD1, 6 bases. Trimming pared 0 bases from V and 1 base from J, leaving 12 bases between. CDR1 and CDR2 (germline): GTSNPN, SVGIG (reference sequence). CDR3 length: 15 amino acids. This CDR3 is CAWSVRRGGQETQYF. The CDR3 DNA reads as TGTGCCTGGAGTGTACGACGAGGGGGCCAAGAGACCCAGTACTTC.

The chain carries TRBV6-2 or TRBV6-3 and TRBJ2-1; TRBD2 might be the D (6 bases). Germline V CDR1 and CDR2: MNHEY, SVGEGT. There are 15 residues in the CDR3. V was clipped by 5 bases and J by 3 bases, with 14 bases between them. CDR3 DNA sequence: TGTGCCAGCAGTGAACCCGGGAGTTTCTACAATGAGCAGTTCTTC. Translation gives CASSEPGSFYNEQFF.

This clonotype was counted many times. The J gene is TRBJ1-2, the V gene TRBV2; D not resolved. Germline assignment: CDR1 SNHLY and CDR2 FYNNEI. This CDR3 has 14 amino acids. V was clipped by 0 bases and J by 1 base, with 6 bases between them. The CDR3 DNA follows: TGTGCCAGCAGTGAAGCCGGCAGTAACTATGGCTACACCTTC. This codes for CASSEAGSNYGYTF.

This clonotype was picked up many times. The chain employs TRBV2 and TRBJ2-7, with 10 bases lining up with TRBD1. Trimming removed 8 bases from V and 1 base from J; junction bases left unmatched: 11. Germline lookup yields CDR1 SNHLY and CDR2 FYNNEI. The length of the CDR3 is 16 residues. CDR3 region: CASHESGTGDSYEQYF. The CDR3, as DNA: TGTGCCAGCCACGAATCCGGGACAGGGGATTCCTACGAGCAGTACTTC.

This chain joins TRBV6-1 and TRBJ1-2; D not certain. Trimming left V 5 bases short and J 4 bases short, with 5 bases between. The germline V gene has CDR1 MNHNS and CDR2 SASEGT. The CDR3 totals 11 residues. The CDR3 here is CASSHSYGYTF. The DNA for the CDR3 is TGTGCCAGCAGTCACAGCTATGGCTACACCTTC.

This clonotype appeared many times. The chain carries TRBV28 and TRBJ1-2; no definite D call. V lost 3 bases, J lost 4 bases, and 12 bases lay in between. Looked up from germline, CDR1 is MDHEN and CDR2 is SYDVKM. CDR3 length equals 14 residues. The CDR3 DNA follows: TGTGCCAGCAGTTTGGGCCCCCGGGGCTATGGCTACACCTTC. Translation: CASSLGPRGYGYTF.

CDR3 loop: CASSDRDRGRVQPQHF. The DNA of the CDR3 is TGTGCCAGCAGTGATCGGGACAGGGGGCGGGTTCAGCCCCAGCATTTT. The rearrangement uses TRBV6-1 and TRBJ1-5, with 12 bases that match TRBD1. The junction had 6 bases not matched to a gene; V was cut back by 3 bases and J by 6 bases. The CDR3 is made up of 16 amino acids. Germline assignment: CDR1 MNHNS and CDR2 SASEGT.

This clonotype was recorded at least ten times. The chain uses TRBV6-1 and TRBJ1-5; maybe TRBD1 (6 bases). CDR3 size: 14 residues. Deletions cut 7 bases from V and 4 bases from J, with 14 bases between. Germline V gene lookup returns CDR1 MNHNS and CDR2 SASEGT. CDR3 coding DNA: TGTGCCAGCAACCCGACAGGAGAAAATCAGCCCCAGCATTTT. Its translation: CASNPTGENQPQHF.

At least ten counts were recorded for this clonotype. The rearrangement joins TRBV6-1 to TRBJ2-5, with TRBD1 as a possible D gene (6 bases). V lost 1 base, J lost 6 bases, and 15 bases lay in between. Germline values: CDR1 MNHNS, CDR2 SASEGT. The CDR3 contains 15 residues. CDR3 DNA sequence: TGTGCCAGCAGTGAAGGAGGGGGACGCGTGAAGACCCAGTACTTC. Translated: CASSEGGGRVKTQYF.

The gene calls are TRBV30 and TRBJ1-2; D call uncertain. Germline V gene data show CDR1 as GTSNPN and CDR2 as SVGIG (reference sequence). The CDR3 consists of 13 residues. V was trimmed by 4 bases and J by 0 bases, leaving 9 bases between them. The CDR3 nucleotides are TGTGCCTGGACGCGCCCAGCTAACTATGGCTACACCTTC. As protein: CAWTRPANYGYTF. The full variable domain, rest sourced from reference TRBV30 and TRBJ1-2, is SQTIHQWPATLVQPVGSPLSLECTVEGTSNPNLYWYRQAAGRGLQLLFYSVGIGQISSEVPQNLSASRPQDRQFILSSKKLLLSDSGFYLCAWTRPANYGYTFGSGTRLTVV.